This T cell receptor beta chain came from a study of T cell responses to AZD1222 COVID-19 vaccine. Study observations and caveats: Spike-wide vaccine-associated CD4 TCRs dominated at 160-218 and 743-854.

Assay: immunoSEQ multiplex PCR; the TCRdb copy retains only in-frame clones and omits some. This table holds 130,000 to 150,000 clones, about 91% found once. As to this clone: Its antigen is unidentified.

The CDR3 runs to 13 residues. Germline V gene lookup returns CDR1 MNHEY and CDR2 SVGEGT. V lost 4 bases and J lost 10, with 11 bases in between. The chain couples TRBV6-2 or TRBV6-3 to TRBJ1-6, with D maybe TRBD1 (5 bases). The source was peripheral blood, collected on day 0 of AZD1222 vaccination. This clonotype originated in an adult in good health. CDR3 DNA sequence: TGTGCCAGCAGTTGGGCAGGGAACTCACCCCTCCACTTT. This translates into CASSWAGNSPLHF.